Listed below are T cell receptor beta chains from one sample, sequenced in a study of cytomegalovirus exposure and HLA in healthy donors. Assay used: immunoSEQ multiplex PCR; TCRdb lists only in-frame clones, some missing. The data contain over 130,000 clones, 76% of them singletons. The specimen sequenced was PBMCs. The receptors here all came from a man in his forties or fifties in good health and CMV-seronegative. Each CDR3 is given with its conserved first and last residue. Each record gives: J gene, V gene, CDR3 protein.

TRBJ2-7,TRBV6-5,CASSYSGRAYEQYF
TRBJ1-2,TRBV7-9,CSSRFLELGGYTF
TRBJ1-2,TRBV14,CASSQDRGWNYGYTF
TRBJ2-1,TRBV11-1,CASSLAVSGGYNEQFF
TRBJ2-2,TRBV10-3,CAISESFVFGQGMIGELFF
TRBJ2-2,TRBV6-4,CASRSEEGIGELFF
TRBJ2-7,TRBV7-9,CSSSLIYEQYF
TRBJ2-6,TRBV28,CASSFRGSGANVLTF
TRBJ2-5,TRBV13,CASSLEQDRETQYF
TRBJ1-5,TRBV19,CASSIEGGQPQHF
TRBJ2-5,TRBV19,CASSIVAGGGETQYF
TRBJ2-7,TRBV30,CAWSTQGAYEQYF
TRBJ2-7,TRBV27,CASKTGTTTYEQYF
TRBJ1-4,TRBV23-1,CASTGTDGLATNEKLFF
TRBJ2-3,TRBV4-1,CASSQAGSTDTQYF
TRBJ1-5,TRBV5-1,CASSLAEGDQPQHF
TRBJ2-2,TRBV29-1,CSVDLGVTGELFF
TRBJ2-2,TRBV29-1,CSVVVRVSGELFF
TRBJ1-5,TRBV6-5,CASSYSAGGGQPQHF
TRBJ1-5,TRBV6-1,CASGQELYSNQPQHF
TRBJ2-1,TRBV5-6,CASSLEGLAGYNEQFF
TRBJ2-1,TRBV28,CASSPRLAGAPYNEQFF
TRBJ2-7,TRBV27,CASSPRTGPLYF
TRBJ2-3,TRBV5-1,CASSLDRGGPTDTQYF
TRBJ2-1,TRBV2,CASRGLAGAGNEQFF
TRBJ1-5,TRBV4-1,CASSQDLRGNQPQHF
TRBJ2-1,TRBV7-2,CASSLQGSYNEQFF
TRBJ2-5,TRBV6-5,CASRVIGSGQETQYF
TRBJ1-4,TRBV4-3,CASSQDVARGWVFNEKLFF
TRBJ2-1,TRBV4-2,CASSQESGVFYNEQFF
TRBJ2-3,TRBV6-6,CASSRTSGYADTQYF
TRBJ2-1,TRBV13,CASSFGGEQFF
TRBJ2-6,TRBV7-9,CAGIQGLLSGANVLTF
TRBJ1-1,TRBV19,CASSISAGRRTEAFF
TRBJ2-7,TRBV9,CASSVGGSGRLYEQYF
TRBJ2-7,TRBV19,CASSIDEDSSYEQYF
TRBJ2-3,TRBV5-1,CASSLVLAGGQDTQYF
TRBJ2-1,TRBV2,CARLGSWDNEQFF
TRBJ1-2,TRBV6-1,CASSELGTGQGYGYTF
TRBJ1-2,TRBV10-2,CASSDRWGQGRGGYTF
TRBJ1-5,TRBV6-5,CASSYSPGGRQPQHF
TRBJ2-5,TRBV7-9,CSSSWTNRDRFQETQYF
TRBJ1-6,TRBV28,CASSQGSVASYNSPLHF
TRBJ2-1,TRBV6-5,CASSWTSGSNEQFF
TRBJ2-3,TRBV6-6,CASSYWDSSTDTQYF